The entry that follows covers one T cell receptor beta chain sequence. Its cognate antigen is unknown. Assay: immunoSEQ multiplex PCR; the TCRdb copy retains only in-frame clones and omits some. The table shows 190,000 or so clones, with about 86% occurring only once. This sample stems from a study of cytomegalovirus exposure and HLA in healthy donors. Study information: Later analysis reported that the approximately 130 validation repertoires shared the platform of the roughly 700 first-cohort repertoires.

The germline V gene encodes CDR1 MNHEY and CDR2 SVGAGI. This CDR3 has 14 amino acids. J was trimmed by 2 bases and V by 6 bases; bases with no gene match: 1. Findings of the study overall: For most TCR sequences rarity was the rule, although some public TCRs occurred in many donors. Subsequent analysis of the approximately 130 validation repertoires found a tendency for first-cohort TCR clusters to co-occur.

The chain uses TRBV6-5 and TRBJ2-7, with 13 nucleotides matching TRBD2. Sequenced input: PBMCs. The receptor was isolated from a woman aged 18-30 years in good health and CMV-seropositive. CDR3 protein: CASSGLAGAYEQYF. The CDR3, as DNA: TGTGCCAGCAGCGGACTAGCGGGGGCCTACGAGCAGTACTTC.